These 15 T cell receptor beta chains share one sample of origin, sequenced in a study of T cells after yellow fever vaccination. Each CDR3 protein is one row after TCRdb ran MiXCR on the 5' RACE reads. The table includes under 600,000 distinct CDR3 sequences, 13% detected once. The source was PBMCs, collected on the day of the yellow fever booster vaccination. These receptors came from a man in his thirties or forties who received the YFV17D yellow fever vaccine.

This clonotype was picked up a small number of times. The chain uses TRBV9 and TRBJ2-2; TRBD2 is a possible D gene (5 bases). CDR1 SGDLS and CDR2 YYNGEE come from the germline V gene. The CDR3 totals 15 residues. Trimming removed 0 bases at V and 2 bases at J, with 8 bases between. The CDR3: CASSVGTLNTGELFF. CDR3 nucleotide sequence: TGTGCCAGCAGCGTAGGGACTCTAAACACCGGGGAGCTGTTTTTT.

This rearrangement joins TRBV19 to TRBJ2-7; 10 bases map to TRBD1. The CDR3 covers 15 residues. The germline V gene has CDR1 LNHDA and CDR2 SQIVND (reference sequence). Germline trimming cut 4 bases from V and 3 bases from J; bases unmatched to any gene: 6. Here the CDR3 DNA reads TGTGCCAGTAGTAGCCCGGGACAGGGGTTCTACGAGCAGTACTTC. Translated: CASSSPGQGFYEQYF. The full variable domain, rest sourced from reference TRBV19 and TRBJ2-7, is DGGITQSPKYLFRKEGQNVTLSCEQNLNHDAMYWYRQDPGQGLRLIYYSQIVNDFQKGDIAEGYSVSREKKESFPLTVTSAQKNPTAFYLCASSSPGQGFYEQYFGPGTRLTVT.

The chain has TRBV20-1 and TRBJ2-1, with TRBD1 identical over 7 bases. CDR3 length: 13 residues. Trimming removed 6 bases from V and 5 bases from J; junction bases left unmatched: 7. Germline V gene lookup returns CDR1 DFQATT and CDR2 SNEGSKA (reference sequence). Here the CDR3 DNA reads TGCAGTGCAGAGCGCGGACAGGACAATGAGCAGTTCTTC. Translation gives CSAERGQDNEQFF.

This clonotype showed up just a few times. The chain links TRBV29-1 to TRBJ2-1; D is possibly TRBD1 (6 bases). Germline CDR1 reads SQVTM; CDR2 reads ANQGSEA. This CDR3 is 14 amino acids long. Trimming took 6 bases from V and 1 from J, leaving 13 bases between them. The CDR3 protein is CSVGRGGSYNEQFF. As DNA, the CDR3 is TGCAGCGTAGGTAGAGGGGGTTCCTACAATGAGCAGTTCTTC.

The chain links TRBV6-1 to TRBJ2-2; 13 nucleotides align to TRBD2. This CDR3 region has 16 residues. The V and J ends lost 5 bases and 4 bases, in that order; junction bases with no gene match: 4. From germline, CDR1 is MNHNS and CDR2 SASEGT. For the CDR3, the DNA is TGTGCCAGCAGTCCGACTAGCGGGAGGCCCACCGGGGAGCTGTTTTTT. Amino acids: CASSPTSGRPTGELFF.

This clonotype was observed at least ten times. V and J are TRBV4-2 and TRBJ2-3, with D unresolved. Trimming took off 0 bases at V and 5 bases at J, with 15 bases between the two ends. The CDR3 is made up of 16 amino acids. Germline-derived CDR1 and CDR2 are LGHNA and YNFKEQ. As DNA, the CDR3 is TGTGCCAGCAGCCAAGAATCGGGTCTAGGCCAAGATACGCAGTATTTT. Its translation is CASSQESGLGQDTQYF.

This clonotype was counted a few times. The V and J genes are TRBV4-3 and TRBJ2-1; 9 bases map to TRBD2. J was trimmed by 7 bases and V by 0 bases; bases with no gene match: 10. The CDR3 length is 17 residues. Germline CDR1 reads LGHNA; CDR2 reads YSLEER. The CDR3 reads CASSQDYASGMANEQFF. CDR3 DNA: TGCGCCAGCAGCCAAGATTACGCTAGCGGGATGGCGAATGAGCAGTTCTTC.

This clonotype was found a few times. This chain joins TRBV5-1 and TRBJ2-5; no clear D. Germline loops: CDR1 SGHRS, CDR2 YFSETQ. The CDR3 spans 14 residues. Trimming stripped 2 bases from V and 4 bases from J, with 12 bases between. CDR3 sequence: CASSFAQEPETQYF. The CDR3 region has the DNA TGCGCCAGCAGCTTCGCTCAGGAACCAGAGACCCAGTACTTC.

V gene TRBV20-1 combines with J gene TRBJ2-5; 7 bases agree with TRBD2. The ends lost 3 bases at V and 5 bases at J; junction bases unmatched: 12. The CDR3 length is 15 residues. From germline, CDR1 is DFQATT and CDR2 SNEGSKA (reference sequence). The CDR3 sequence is CSARSGRESRETQYF. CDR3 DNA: TGCAGTGCTAGGAGTGGGCGGGAGTCTCGGGAGACCCAGTACTTC.

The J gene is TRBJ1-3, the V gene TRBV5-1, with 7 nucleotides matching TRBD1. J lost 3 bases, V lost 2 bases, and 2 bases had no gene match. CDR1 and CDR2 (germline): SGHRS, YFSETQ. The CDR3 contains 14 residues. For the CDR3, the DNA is TGCGCCAGCAGCTTAACAGGGGATGGAAACACCATATATTTT. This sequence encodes CASSLTGDGNTIYF.

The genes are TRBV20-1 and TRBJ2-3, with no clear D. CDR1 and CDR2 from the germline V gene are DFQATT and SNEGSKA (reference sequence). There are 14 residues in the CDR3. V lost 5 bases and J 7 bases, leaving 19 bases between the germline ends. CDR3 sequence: CSAAADGEQNTQYF. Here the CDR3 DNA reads TGCAGTGCTGCGGCTGATGGGGAACAGAATACGCAGTATTTT.

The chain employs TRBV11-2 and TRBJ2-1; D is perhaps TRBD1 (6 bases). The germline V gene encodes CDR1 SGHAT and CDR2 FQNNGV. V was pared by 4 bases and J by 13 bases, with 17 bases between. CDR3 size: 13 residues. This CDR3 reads CASSYGRGNGQFF. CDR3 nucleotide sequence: TGTGCCAGCAGCTATGGTAGGGGGAATGGTCAGTTCTTC.

The CDR3 nucleotides read TGCAGTGCTAGCGGGCGGGGTAGGACTAGCGGAACCGAGCAGTTCTTC. Its protein is CSASGRGRTSGTEQFF. The V gene is TRBV20-1, the J gene TRBJ2-1; 10 positions match TRBD2. Per the germline V gene, CDR1 is DFQATT and CDR2 is SNEGSKA (reference sequence). The CDR3 is 16 residues long. V was clipped by 3 bases and J by 10 bases; unmatched bases: 15.

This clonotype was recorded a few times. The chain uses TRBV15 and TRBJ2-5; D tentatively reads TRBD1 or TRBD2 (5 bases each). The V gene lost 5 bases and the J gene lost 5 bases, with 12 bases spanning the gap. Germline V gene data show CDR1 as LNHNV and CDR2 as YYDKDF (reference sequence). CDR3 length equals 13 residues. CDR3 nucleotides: TGTGCCACCAGCTGGGGGAAGGGGGAGACCCAGTACTTC. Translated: CATSWGKGETQYF.

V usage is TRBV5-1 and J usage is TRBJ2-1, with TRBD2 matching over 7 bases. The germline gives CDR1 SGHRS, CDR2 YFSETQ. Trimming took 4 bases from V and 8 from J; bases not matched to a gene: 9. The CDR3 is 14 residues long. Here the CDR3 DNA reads TGCGCCAGCAGCCTTTCAACTAGCGCTCATGAGCAGTTCTTC. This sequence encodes CASSLSTSAHEQFF. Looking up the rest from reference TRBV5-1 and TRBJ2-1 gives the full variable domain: KAGVTQTPRYLIKTRGQQVTLSCSPISGHRSVSWYQQTPGQGLQFLFEYFSETQRNKGNFPGRFSGRQFSNSRSEMNVSTLELGDSALYLCASSLSTSAHEQFFGPGTRLTVL.